A single sample gave rise to the 27 T cell receptor beta chains below, sequenced in a study of blood T cells in healthy people across ages. With a J-beta primer mix and a sample-barcoded 5' primer, a second PCR ran about 6 to 11 cycles. A single record per CDR3 protein comes from TCRdb applying MiXCR to the 5' RACE reads. The sample holds approximately 670,000 distinct CDR3 sequences, 40% to 50% seen once. The sample consisted of blood. These TCRs come from an older man in good health.

The chain links TRBV29-1 to TRBJ1-1; no reliable D call. V gave up 1 base and J gave up 4 bases, with 10 bases separating them. The CDR3 spans 13 residues. Germline CDR1 SQVTM, CDR2 ANQGSEA. CDR3 nucleotides: TGCAGCGTTGAAGTCCGGGTTGGCACTGAAGCTTTCTTT. Translating gives CSVEVRVGTEAFF.

The chain couples TRBV4-3 to TRBJ1-1; no clear D gene. CDR3 size: 13 residues. V was clipped by 6 bases and J by 5 bases, with 13 bases between them. In germline, CDR1 is LGHNA, CDR2 YSLEER. The CDR3 here is CASRQKGITEAFF. DNA for the CDR3: TGCGCCAGCAGGCAAAAAGGGATTACTGAAGCTTTCTTT.

The chain carries TRBV12-3 or TRBV12-4 and TRBJ1-2, with D unresolved. Trimming pared 5 bases from V and 4 bases from J, leaving 11 bases between. CDR3 length: 13 residues. Here the CDR3 reads CASSQAELYGYTF. In nucleotides, the CDR3 is TGTGCCAGCAGTCAGGCGGAACTCTATGGCTACACCTTC.

The V call is TRBV9, the J call TRBJ2-3; 7 bases map to TRBD2. Germline V lookup: CDR1 SGDLS, CDR2 YYNGEE. The CDR3 has 16 amino acids. V gave up 3 bases and J gave up 3 bases; unmatched junction bases: 10. This CDR3 reads CASSETGTTRTDTQYF. CDR3 in DNA: TGTGCCAGCAGCGAAACCGGGACTACAAGGACAGATACGCAGTATTTT.

The chain is built from TRBV10-3 and TRBJ2-1; 7 bases fit TRBD2. There are 15 residues in the CDR3. Germline CDR1 reads ENHRY; CDR2 reads SYGVKD. Losses at the gene ends were 2 bases for V and 6 bases for J; bases not matched to a gene: 7. CDR3 sequence reads: CAISEDGRTLNEQFF. Written as DNA, the CDR3 is TGTGCCATCAGTGAGGACGGGAGGACGCTCAATGAGCAGTTCTTC.

As to this clonotype: Given a much more abundant clone one base away, this may be a read error. The chain recombines TRBV29-1 with TRBJ1-2; the match to TRBD1 covers 10 bases. The CDR3 length is 13 residues. The germline V gene encodes CDR1 SQVTM and CDR2 ANQGSEA. J lost 8 bases, V lost 7 bases, and 10 bases had no gene match. The CDR3 DNA follows: TGCAGCGGTGGGGACAGGGGCAGAGGGGGCTACACCTTC. This sequence encodes CSGGDRGRGGYTF.

V usage is TRBV25-1 and J usage is TRBJ2-1; 8 bases are a match to TRBD1. Germline-derived CDR1 and CDR2 are MGHDK and SYGVNS. The CDR3 runs 14 residues. Trimming took 5 bases from V and 7 from J; bases not matched to a gene: 7. This CDR3 reads CASSQPGGSNEQFF. DNA for the CDR3: TGTGCCAGCAGTCAGCCAGGGGGCTCAAATGAGCAGTTCTTC.

In the case of this clonotype: This may come from a read error, since a much larger clone is one base off. This chain connects TRBV27 to TRBJ2-5; 7 bases are shared with TRBD2. CDR1 MNHEY and CDR2 SMNVEV come from the germline V gene (reference sequence). The CDR3 consists of 14 residues. J lost 11 bases, V lost 5 bases, and 14 bases had no gene match. The CDR3 DNA follows: TGTGCCAGCAGTCTAAACCGGGACTACAATGAGCAGTACTTC. It translates to CASSLNRDYNEQYF.

This clonotype occurred a few times. The CDR3 coding sequence is TGTGCCAGCAGCGGGTTACAGGGCTACGAGCAGTACTTC. As protein: CASSGLQGYEQYF. The rearrangement joins TRBV7-2 to TRBJ2-7, with a possible D match to TRBD1 (6 bases). V was cut by 5 bases and J by 3 bases, with 11 bases left in between. Germline-derived CDR1 and CDR2 are SGHTA and FQGNSA. The CDR3 is 13 residues long.

The chain couples TRBV7-3 to TRBJ2-1; TRBD1 matches 9 bases. The CDR3 is 13 amino acids. V gave up 5 bases and J gave up 6 bases; unmatched junction bases: 2. Germline V CDR1 and CDR2: SGHTA, FQGTGA. CDR3 loop: CASSGQGINEQFF. In DNA, the CDR3 is TGTGCCAGCAGCGGACAGGGGATCAATGAGCAGTTCTTC.

The chain has TRBV4-3 and TRBJ1-5; D is ambiguous. The V and J ends lost 0 bases and 0 bases respectively, with 9 bases between them. Per germline, CDR1 LGHNA and CDR2 YSLEER. This CDR3 is 16 amino acids long. Here the CDR3 reads CASSQDVGYSNQPQHF. The CDR3 nucleotides are TGCGCCAGCAGCCAAGATGTCGGATATAGCAATCAGCCCCAGCATTTT.

This sequence joins TRBV9 and TRBJ2-1; 7 nucleotides line up with TRBD1. The J call is doubtful: the DNA matches TRBJ2-7 better. CDR1 is SGDLS and CDR2 is YYNGEE in the germline V gene. CDR3 length: 15 amino acids. The CDR3 DNA is TGTGCCAGCAGCGGAACAGGGGACCCCTACAATGAGCAGTACTTC. Its translation: CASSGTGDPYNEQYF.

This chain joins TRBV6-2 or TRBV6-3 and TRBJ2-3; D unclear. V dropped 2 bases and J dropped 0 bases, with 6 bases sitting between them. The CDR3 length is 14 residues. Germline CDR1 and CDR2: MNHEY and SVGEGT. The CDR3 protein is CASSYPGSTDTQYF. The CDR3 nucleotides read TGTGCCAGCAGTTACCCTGGCAGCACAGATACGCAGTATTTT.

The chain has TRBV7-2 and TRBJ1-2; maybe TRBD1 (6 bases). Per the germline V gene, CDR1 is SGHTA and CDR2 is FQGNSA. This CDR3 is 13 amino acids long. V was clipped by 5 bases and J by 8 bases, with 15 bases between them. CDR3 amino acids: CASSVLSQGGYTF. Here the CDR3 DNA reads TGTGCCAGCAGCGTCCTCAGCCAGGGGGGCTACACCTTC.

This clonotype was counted at least ten times. CDR3 sequence: CASSYPGREPYEQYF. In DNA, the CDR3 is TGTGCCAGCAGTTACCCTGGACGGGAGCCCTACGAGCAGTACTTC. The gene calls are TRBV6-2 or TRBV6-3 and TRBJ2-7; D perhaps matches TRBD2 (6 bases). Per germline, CDR1 MNHEY and CDR2 SVGEGT. V shed 2 bases and J shed 2 bases, with 13 bases lying between them. This CDR3 region has 15 residues.

The sample holds a few counts of this clonotype. This chain uses TRBV6-2 or TRBV6-3 with TRBJ2-2, with 8 bases identical to TRBD2. The CDR3 consists of 14 residues. The V and J ends lost 6 bases and 5 bases, in that order; junction bases with no gene match: 5. Per germline, CDR1 MNHEY and CDR2 SVGEGT. The CDR3 loop is CASRPGGKTGELFF. In DNA form, the CDR3 reads TGTGCCAGCAGACCGGGAGGGAAAACCGGGGAGCTGTTTTTT.

This chain uses TRBV9 with TRBJ2-1; TRBD2 matches 9 bases. This CDR3 region has 15 residues. J lost 8 bases, V lost 3 bases, and 9 bases had no gene match. Germline CDR1 reads SGDLS; CDR2 reads YYNGEE. CDR3 sequence reads: CASSELAGPADEQFF. As DNA, the CDR3 is TGTGCCAGCAGCGAGCTAGCGGGACCCGCTGATGAGCAGTTCTTC.

About this clonotype itself: One junction end disagrees with the germline gene, perhaps due to a read error. The rearrangement links TRBV27 to TRBJ1-5, with D tentatively TRBD1 (5 bases). Germline V lookup: CDR1 MNHEY, CDR2 SMNVEV (reference sequence). The CDR3 spans 15 residues. In nucleotides, the CDR3 is TGTGTCAGCAGTCCTCGAAGGGGAAACAATCAGCCCCAGCATTTT. This sequence encodes CVSSPRRGNNQPQHF.

The chain recombines TRBV27 with TRBJ2-5; possibly TRBD2 for D (6 bases). The V gene's germline CDR1 is MNHEY and CDR2 SMNVEV (reference sequence). This CDR3 contains 12 residues. Trimming left V 6 bases short and J 7 bases short, with 12 bases between. The CDR3 DNA sequence: TGTGCCAGCAGCCCGGGCGGGGTGACCCAGTACTTC. As protein: CASSPGGVTQYF.

The chain joins TRBV7-6 to TRBJ2-3; TRBD1 matches at 7 bases. J gave up 4 bases and V 8 bases, and 12 bases lay outside the gene matches. CDR1 and CDR2 (germline): SGHVS, FNYEAQ. The CDR3 length is 15 residues. The CDR3, as DNA: TGTGCCAGCCGAGGGCGGAACCAGGGGGCAGATACGCAGTATTTT. It is translated as CASRGRNQGADTQYF.

In this sample, this clonotype turned up a few times. This chain connects TRBV27 to TRBJ2-1, with 13 bases lining up with TRBD2. The CDR3 has 19 amino acids. Germline values: CDR1 MNHEY, CDR2 SMNVEV (reference sequence). Trimming took 6 bases from V and 0 from J; bases not matched to a gene: 11. The CDR3 spells CASSTTGLAGRSSYNEQFF. The CDR3 DNA reads as TGTGCCAGCAGCACGACGGGACTAGCGGGGAGGAGCTCCTACAATGAGCAGTTCTTC.

The chain recombines TRBV9 with TRBJ2-3, with D uncertain. Germline CDR1 and CDR2: SGDLS and YYNGEE. The CDR3 has 12 residues. V lost 2 bases to trimming and J lost 6 bases, with 7 bases between them. In DNA, the CDR3 is TGTGCCAGCAGCGTCTCGTTGGATACGCAGTATTTT. Residues: CASSVSLDTQYF.

V is TRBV25-1 and J is TRBJ2-1; 8 bases match TRBD2. Germline V CDR1 and CDR2: MGHDK, SYGVNS. Losses at the gene ends were 8 bases for V and 2 bases for J; bases not matched to a gene: 5. The CDR3 sequence is 14 residues long. CDR3 sequence (DNA): TGTGCCAGCCAGCGGGGGTCCACCTACAATGAGCAGTTCTTC. As protein: CASQRGSTYNEQFF. Variable domain in full (rest from reference TRBV25-1 and TRBJ2-1): EADIYQTPRYLVIGTGKKITLECSQTMGHDKMYWYQQDPGMELHLIHYSYGVNSTEKGDLSSESTVSRIRTEHFPLTLESARPSHTSQYLCASQRGSTYNEQFFGPGTRLTVL.

This clonotype was seen ten or more times. The chain links TRBV29-1 to TRBJ2-5; D might be TRBD1 or TRBD2, each matching 5 bases. Trimming took 5 bases from V and 3 from J, leaving 22 bases between them. The CDR3 extends over 16 amino acids. Germline V lookup: CDR1 SQVTM, CDR2 ANQGSEA. The CDR3 DNA follows: TGCAGCGTTAGTGGCGGGCCCATGGGGCACAAAGAGACCCAGTACTTC. As protein: CSVSGGPMGHKETQYF.

This clonotype was observed at least ten times. The V gene is TRBV6-5, the J gene TRBJ2-7; possible D gene TRBD2, 5 bases. The CDR3 is made up of 13 amino acids. Germline CDR1 is MNHEY and CDR2 is SVGAGI. V lost 9 bases to trimming and J lost 0 bases, with 12 bases between them. The CDR3 bases are TGTGCCAGTCTTAGCGCATACTCCTACGAGCAGTACTTC. Its translation: CASLSAYSYEQYF.

This clonotype was counted only a few times. This chain links TRBV4-3 with TRBJ1-2, with D tentatively TRBD1 (5 bases). The CDR3 extends over 15 amino acids. CDR1 LGHNA and CDR2 YSLEER come from the germline V gene. Trimming removed 0 bases from V and 4 bases from J, with 12 bases in between. Here the CDR3 DNA reads TGCGCCAGCAGCCAAGATTTCGGGGGTGGCTATGGCTACACCTTC. It is translated as CASSQDFGGGYGYTF.

The chain links TRBV4-2 to TRBJ1-6; D is undetermined. This CDR3 has 14 amino acids. Trimming pared 4 bases from V and 6 bases from J, leaving 10 bases between. CDR1 is LGHNA and CDR2 is YNFKEQ in the germline V gene. The CDR3 coding sequence is TGTGCCAGCAGCCCTCTACTGAGTAATTCACCCCTCCACTTT. The encoded protein is CASSPLLSNSPLHF.